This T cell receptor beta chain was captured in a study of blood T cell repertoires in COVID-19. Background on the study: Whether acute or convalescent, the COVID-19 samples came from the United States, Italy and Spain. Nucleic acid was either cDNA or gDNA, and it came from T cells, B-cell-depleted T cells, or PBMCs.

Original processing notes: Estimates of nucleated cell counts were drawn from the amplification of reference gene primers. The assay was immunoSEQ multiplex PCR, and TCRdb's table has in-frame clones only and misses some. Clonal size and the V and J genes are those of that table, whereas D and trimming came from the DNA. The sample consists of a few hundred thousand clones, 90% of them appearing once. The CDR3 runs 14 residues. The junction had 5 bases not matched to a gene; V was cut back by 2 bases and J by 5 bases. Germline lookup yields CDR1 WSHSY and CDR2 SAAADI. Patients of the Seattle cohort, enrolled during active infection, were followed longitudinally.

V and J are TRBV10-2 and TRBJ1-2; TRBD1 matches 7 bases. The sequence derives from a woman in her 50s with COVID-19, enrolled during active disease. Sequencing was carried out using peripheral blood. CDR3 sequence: CASSERQGRYGYTF. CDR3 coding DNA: TGCGCCAGCAGTGAGAGACAGGGAAGGTATGGCTACACCTTC.